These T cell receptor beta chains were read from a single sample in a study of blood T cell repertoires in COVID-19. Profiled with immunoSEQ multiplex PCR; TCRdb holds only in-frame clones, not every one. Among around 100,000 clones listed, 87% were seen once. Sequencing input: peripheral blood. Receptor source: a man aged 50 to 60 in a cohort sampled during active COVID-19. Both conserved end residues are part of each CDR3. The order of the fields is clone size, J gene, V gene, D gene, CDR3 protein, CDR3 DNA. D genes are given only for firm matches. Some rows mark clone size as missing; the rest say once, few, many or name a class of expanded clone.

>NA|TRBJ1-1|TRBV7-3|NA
CASSAQGGGTEAFF
TGTGCCAGCAGCGCACAGGGCGGGGGCACTGAAGCTTTCTTT
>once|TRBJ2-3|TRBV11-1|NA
CASSGTGTSTDTQYF
TGTGCCAGCAGCGGCACCGGGACTAGCACAGATACGCAGTATTTT
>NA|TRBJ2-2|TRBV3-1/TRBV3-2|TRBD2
CASSQVCLAGGPGELFF
TGTGCCAGCAGCCAAGTTTGTCTAGCGGGGGGGCCCGGGGAGCTGTTTTTT
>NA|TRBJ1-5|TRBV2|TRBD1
CASVSGTGGNQPQHF
TGTGCCTCCGTTTCCGGGACAGGGGGCAATCAGCCCCAGCATTTT
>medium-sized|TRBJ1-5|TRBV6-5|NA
CATGTGKPQHF
TGTGCCACGGGAACAGGGAAGCCCCAGCATTTT
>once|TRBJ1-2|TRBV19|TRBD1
CASSPTGGYGYTF
TGTGCCAGTAGTCCTACAGGGGGATATGGCTACACCTTC
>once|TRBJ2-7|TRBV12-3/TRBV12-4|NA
CASSFGANEQYF
TGTGCCAGCAGTTTTGGGGCCAACGAGCAGTACTTC
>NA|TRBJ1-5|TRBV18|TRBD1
CASSPDREGQPQHF
TGTGCCAGCTCGCCAGACAGGGAAGGTCAGCCCCAGCATTTT
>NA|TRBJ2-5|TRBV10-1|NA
CASSPGGPQETQYF
TGCGCCAGCAGCCCCGGGGGGCCCCAAGAGACCCAGTACTTC
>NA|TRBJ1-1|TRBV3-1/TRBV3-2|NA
CASSQAGLNTEAFF
TGTGCCAGCAGCCAAGCAGGGCTAAACACTGAAGCTTTCTTT
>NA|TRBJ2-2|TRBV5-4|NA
CASSSETNTGELFF
TGTGCCAGCAGCTCTGAGACGAACACCGGGGAGCTGTTTTTT
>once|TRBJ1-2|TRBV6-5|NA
CASSSQGNYGYTF
TGTGCCAGCAGTTCACAGGGTAACTATGGCTACACCTTC
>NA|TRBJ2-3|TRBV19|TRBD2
CASSIGSGETDTQYF
TGTGCCAGTAGTATCGGGAGCGGGGAGACAGATACGCAGTATTTT
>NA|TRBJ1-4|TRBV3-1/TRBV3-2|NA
CASSQDTGGEDLGHEKLFF
TGTGCCAGCAGCCAAGATACGGGGGGGGAGGACCTGGGTCATGAAAAACTGTTTTTT
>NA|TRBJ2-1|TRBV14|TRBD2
CASSWGLAGSNEQFF
TGTGCCAGCAGCTGGGGACTAGCGGGGAGCAATGAGCAGTTCTTC
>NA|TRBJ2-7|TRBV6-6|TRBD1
CASRWDRDYEQYF
TGTGCCAGCAGGTGGGACAGGGACTACGAGCAGTACTTC
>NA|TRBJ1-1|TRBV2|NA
CASTLRTVTTEAFF
TGTGCCAGCACCCTAAGGACAGTTACCACTGAAGCTTTCTTT
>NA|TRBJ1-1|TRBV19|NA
CASSIRAGETNTEAFF
TGTGCCAGTAGTATAAGGGCAGGGGAAACGAACACTGAAGCTTTCTTT
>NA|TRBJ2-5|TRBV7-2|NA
CASSPSWGETQYF
TGTGCCAGCAGCCCTAGCTGGGGAGAGACCCAGTACTTC
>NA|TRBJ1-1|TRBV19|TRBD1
CASRAGQMNTEAFF
TGTGCCAGTAGGGCGGGACAGATGAACACTGAAGCTTTCTTT
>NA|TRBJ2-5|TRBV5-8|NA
CASSTVETQYF
TGTGCCAGCAGCACAGTGGAGACCCAGTACTTC
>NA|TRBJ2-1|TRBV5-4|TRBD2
CASSSTSGVLNEQFF
TGTGCCAGCAGCTCGACTAGCGGGGTTCTAAATGAGCAGTTCTTC
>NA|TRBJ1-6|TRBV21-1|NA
CASSLRQGGAYNSPLHF
TGTGCCAGCAGCCTGCGACAGGGGGGGGCCTATAATTCACCCCTCCACTTT
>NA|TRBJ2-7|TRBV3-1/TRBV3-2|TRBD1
CASSPGQGPYEQYF
TGTGCCAGCAGCCCCGGACAGGGCCCCTACGAGCAGTACTTC
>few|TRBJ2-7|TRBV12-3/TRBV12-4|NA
CASRFSGGYEQYF
TGTGCCAGCAGATTTTCGGGTGGGTACGAGCAGTACTTC
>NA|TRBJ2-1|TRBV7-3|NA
CASSLPKGDPSYNEQFF
TGTGCCAGCAGCTTACCCAAGGGGGATCCATCTTACAATGAGCAGTTCTTC
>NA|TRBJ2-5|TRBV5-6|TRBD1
CASSRAGQGEETQYF
TGTGCCAGCAGCCGGGCGGGACAGGGAGAAGAGACCCAGTACTTC
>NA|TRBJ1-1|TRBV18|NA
CASSLTRSSRGNTEAFF
TGTGCCAGCTCCTTAACTAGGAGCTCTAGAGGGAACACTGAAGCTTTCTTT
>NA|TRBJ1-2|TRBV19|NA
CASGAIDLTGYTF
TGTGCCAGTGGAGCCATAGACCTCACGGGCTACACCTTC
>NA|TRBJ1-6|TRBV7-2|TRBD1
CASSTRQGGSPLHF
TGTGCCAGCAGCACCCGACAGGGTGGTTCACCCCTCCACTTT
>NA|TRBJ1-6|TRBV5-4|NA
CASSFGGRYNSPLHF
TGTGCCAGCAGCTTTGGGGGCAGATATAATTCACCCCTCCACTTT
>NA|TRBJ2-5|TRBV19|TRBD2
CASSIQGLAGLGLETQYF
TGTGCCAGTAGTATACAAGGACTAGCGGGTCTCGGGCTAGAGACCCAGTACTTC
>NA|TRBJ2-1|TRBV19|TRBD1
CASAAQGVANEQFF
TGTGCCAGTGCGGCCCAGGGGGTTGCCAATGAGCAGTTCTTC
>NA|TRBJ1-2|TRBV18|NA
CASSPPAGRNYGYTF
TGTGCCAGCTCACCACCGGCAGGCAGAAACTATGGCTACACCTTC
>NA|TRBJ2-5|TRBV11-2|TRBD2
CASSLITGLAGDQETQYF
TGTGCCAGCAGCTTAATTACGGGACTAGCGGGGGATCAAGAGACCCAGTACTTC
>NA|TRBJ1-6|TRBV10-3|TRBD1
CAISPGTGVSPLHF
TGTGCCATCAGCCCCGGGACAGGGGTTTCACCCCTCCACTTT
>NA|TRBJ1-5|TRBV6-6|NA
CASNRIASNQPQHF
TGTGCCAGTAACAGAATTGCTAGCAATCAGCCCCAGCATTTT
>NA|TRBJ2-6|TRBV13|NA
CASSSRGSGANVLTF
TGTGCCAGCAGCTCACGGGGGTCTGGGGCCAACGTCCTGACTTTC
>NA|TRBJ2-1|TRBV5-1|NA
CASSFGLRSGVTANEQFF
TGCGCCAGCAGCTTCGGATTACGGTCAGGGGTAACGGCAAATGAGCAGTTCTTC
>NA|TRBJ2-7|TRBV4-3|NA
CASSPYRGYEQYF
TGCGCCAGCAGCCCCTATAGGGGCTACGAGCAGTACTTC
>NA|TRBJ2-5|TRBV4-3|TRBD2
CASSRKIGEGETQYF
TGCGCCAGCAGCCGCAAAATTGGGGAGGGAGAGACCCAGTACTTC
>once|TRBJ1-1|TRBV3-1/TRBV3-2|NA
CASSQGWAPEAFF
TGTGCCAGCAGCCAAGGTTGGGCCCCTGAAGCTTTCTTT
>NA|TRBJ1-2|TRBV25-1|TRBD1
CASSGGTGFNYGYTF
TGTGCCAGCAGTGGAGGGACAGGGTTTAACTATGGCTACACCTTC
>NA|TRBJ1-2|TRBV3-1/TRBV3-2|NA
CASSPIAGGGGYTF
TGTGCCAGCAGCCCGATCGCCGGGGGGGGTGGCTACACCTTC
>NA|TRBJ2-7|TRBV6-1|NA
CASSEGPQFSYEQYF
TGTGCCAGCAGTGAAGGGCCCCAGTTCTCCTACGAGCAGTACTTC
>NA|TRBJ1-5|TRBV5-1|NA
CASSLEAAIDGNQPQHF
TGCGCCAGCAGCTTGGAGGCGGCCATCGATGGCAATCAGCCCCAGCATTTT
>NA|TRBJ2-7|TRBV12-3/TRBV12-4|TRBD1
CASSNRTGYEQYF
TGTGCCAGCAGTAACAGGACAGGGTACGAGCAGTACTTC
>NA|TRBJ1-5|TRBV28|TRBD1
CASSFRQGSNQPQHF
TGTGCCAGCAGTTTCAGACAGGGTAGCAATCAGCCCCAGCATTTT
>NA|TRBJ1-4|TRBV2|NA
CASSDFRGRFLNEKLFF
TGTGCCAGCAGTGATTTCAGGGGCCGCTTCCTTAATGAAAAACTGTTTTTT
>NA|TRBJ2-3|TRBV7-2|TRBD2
CASSSGLAGVMQYF
TGTGCCAGCAGCTCCGGACTAGCGGGGGTCATGCAGTATTTT